This is a list of T cell receptor beta chains from one sample in a study of regulatory T cells in long-lasting Graves disease. TCRdb re-called the multiplex PCR reads with MiXCR, one entry per CDR3 protein. The table includes roughly 560,000 distinct CDR3 sequences, about 16% detected once. This sample was also put to use in a study of T cells in Graves' hyperthyroidism and ophthalmopathy.

The input for sequencing was peripheral blood mononuclear cells (PBMCs), taken at new diagnosis, from a patient treated with antithyroid drugs. These receptors were taken from a middle-aged woman with Graves disease. The CDR3 runs from the conserved cysteine through the conserved F or W.

v_call cdr3_length cdr3_aa
TRBV19 14 CASSSDREHSPLHF
TRBV7-8 15 CASTPPPGQGSEQYF
TRBV7-8 14 CASSPGTINNEQFF
TRBV4-1 17 CASSRTARHVNNQPQHF
TRBV5-1 15 CASSLERGINEKLFF
TRBV13 15 CASSLDRKNTGELFF
TRBV7-2 17 CASSRTSGGGAYNEQFF
TRBV18 15 CASSPPGSKNNEQFF
TRBV6-1 15 CASRERGANTGELFF
TRBV5-1 16 CASSIFLDRAQETQYF
TRBV2 14 CATQQWRDTYEQYF
TRBV12-5 12 CASGLSGQPQHF
TRBV19 15 CASSIKGQGYNEQFF
TRBV4-1 16 CASSQVGQGPRTEAFF
TRBV20-1 12 CSARGSNYGYTF
TRBV11-1 14 CASGNRGRGGELFF
TRBV5-1 14 CASSLIPGESGYTF
TRBV28 14 CASSSGTAGNTIYF
TRBV3-1 14 CASSQAVMNTEAFF
TRBV5-6 14 CASSFLAGERPLHF
TRBV27 16 CASSYRLDRGSGTQYF
TRBV2 13 CASGKEQYNEQFF
TRBV11-2 21 CASSLDHRIPSGGRITGELFF
TRBV28 15 CASTAGTGVIYGYTF
TRBV10-3 11 CAIRTSGGVIF
TRBV6-1 13 CASSPAAGSPQHF
TRBV3-1 16 CASSAMTSGDTGELFF
TRBV2 14 CASSAIEGQGEQFF
TRBV3-1 12 CASSGGTGELFF
TRBV12-3/TRBV12-4 16 CASSFMGLADYNEQFF
TRBV20-1 13 CSAYTGAWDTIYF
TRBV11-1 16 CASSLVGASGGKEQFF
TRBV6-1 15 CASNTRGSYNSPLHF
TRBV7-6 15 CASSPTGTAYTEAFF
TRBV12-3/TRBV12-4 15 CASSLTGPYNSPLHF
TRBV6-1 17 CASSELYRGQGRTEAFF
TRBV19 14 CASSMQGPTTEAFF
TRBV6-1 13 CASRDRGNQPQHF
TRBV3-1 16 CASSQDRGAYTDTQYF
TRBV6-5 15 CASSFRQADNQPQHF
TRBV18 15 CASSPRSENPGELFF
TRBV12-3/TRBV12-4 12 CASTNGQGEAFF
TRBV11-3 13 CASSLNQVGEAFF
TRBV5-1 18 CASSPGQGLAWFLDEQFF
TRBV6-1 15 CASRRGRANTGELFF
TRBV20-1 12 CSAAQATYEQYF
TRBV7-9 16 CASSLPGQGALNEQFF
TRBV27 18 CASSSPDGTPGSYNEQFF
TRBV19 14 CASSIGAVNTEAFF
TRBV6-1 8 CASSDRAF
TRBV3-1 15 CASSQADSGGSPLHF
TRBV7-9 15 CASSLDSGTKAQQYF
TRBV20-1 15 CSARAQTGPNTEAFF